This T cell receptor (beta chain) came from a study of vaccination effects on CD4 cells after COVID-19. In the study overall: Following the second dose by a median of 72 days, the post-vaccine samples were obtained.

To note about this clone: Its antigen remains unidentified.

Before sequencing, viral peptide pools were used by the ViraFEST assay to expand antigen-specific CD4+ T cells. A roughly ten-day culture period preceded the isolation of CD4+ T cells. Participants were vaccinated with two doses of either the BNT162b2 or mRNA-1273 vaccine. Peptides at roughly 10 ug/ml and IL-2 at 9 to 10 IU/ml were added to around 2 million PBMC per well. Each culture had half its medium swapped for IL-2 medium on days 3 and 7. Losses at the gene ends were 7 bases for V and 4 bases for J; bases not matched to a gene: 6. The CDR3 runs 14 residues. Germline lookup yields CDR1 WSHSY and CDR2 SAAADI. Clones were sequenced by immunoSEQ multiplex PCR, and TCRdb holds only the in-frame ones, with some missing. Seen here are fewer than 40,000 clones, approximately 80% observed once, and the top ten hold roughly 2.1%.

The TCR originated in a human donor who received a COVID-19 vaccine. Some clones in this sample may be carry-over from other donors' samples. This rearrangement joins TRBV10-2 to TRBJ2-1; 8 bases align to TRBD2. The sample was CD4+ T cells from PBMCs cultured with HCoV-NL63 spike peptides, taken after COVID-19 vaccination. The CDR3: CASIRVAGYNEQFF. The CDR3, as DNA: TGCGCCAGCATTCGGGTAGCGGGATACAATGAGCAGTTCTTC.